The 24 T cell receptor beta chains listed next were all sequenced from one sample in a study of T cell responses to AZD1222 COVID-19 vaccine. TCRdb's copy holds only in-frame clones and misses some; the assay was immunoSEQ multiplex PCR. The sample has some 150,000 clones; 90% are singletons. This specimen was peripheral blood, taken on day 0 of AZD1222 vaccination. These TCRs come from an adult in good health.

The chain has TRBV18 and TRBJ2-1, with D unresolved. Trimming took off 2 bases at V and 8 bases at J, with 13 bases between the two ends. Germline loops: CDR1 KGHSH, CDR2 LQKENI. The CDR3 extends over 14 amino acids. The DNA of the CDR3 is TGTGCCAGCTCACCATTAACAATTGGGGATGAGCAGTTCTTC. Its protein is CASSPLTIGDEQFF.

The rearrangement joins TRBV7-2 to TRBJ1-4; perhaps TRBD1 as D (6 bases). This CDR3 comprises 15 residues. V lost 5 bases and J lost 4, with 14 bases in between. Germline V lookup: CDR1 SGHTA, CDR2 FQGNSA. The CDR3 DNA is TGTGCCAGCAGCGAGAAAGGACAGATTAATGAAAAACTGTTTTTT. It is translated as CASSEKGQINEKLFF.

The CDR3 DNA sequence: TGTGCCAGCAGCTTGAGAATAGGTTCCTACAATGAGCAGTTCTTC. Translated: CASSLRIGSYNEQFF. The chain carries TRBV5-8 and TRBJ2-1; D gene ambiguous. This CDR3 has 15 residues. The V and J ends lost 1 base and 1 base respectively, with 9 bases between them. CDR1 is SGHTS, CDR2 YDEGEE, per germline.

The chain joins TRBV7-8 to TRBJ1-5, with D uncertain. This CDR3 is built from 14 residues. V lost 1 base, J lost 4 bases, and 8 bases lay in between. From germline, CDR1 is SGHVS and CDR2 FQNEAQ. The CDR3 spells CASSLVQPNQPQHF. The CDR3, as DNA: TGTGCCAGCAGCTTAGTACAGCCTAATCAGCCCCAGCATTTT.

The V call is TRBV28, the J call TRBJ1-5, with TRBD1 as a possible D gene (6 bases). This CDR3 contains 20 residues. V was trimmed by 1 base and J by 3 bases, leaving 25 bases between them. The germline V gene has CDR1 MDHEN and CDR2 SYDVKM. The CDR3 protein is CASSLLLDFRTVEANQPQHF. The CDR3 DNA is TGTGCCAGCAGTTTATTATTAGATTTTCGGACAGTCGAGGCCAATCAGCCCCAGCATTTT. The whole variable domain, remainder taken from reference TRBV28 and TRBJ1-5, is DVKVTQSSRYLVKRTGEKVFLECVQDMDHENMFWYRQDPGLGLRLIYFSYDVKMKEKGDIPEGYSVSREKKERFSLILESASTNQTSMYLCASSLLLDFRTVEANQPQHFGDGTRLSIL.

V usage is TRBV24-1 and J usage is TRBJ2-1, with D perhaps TRBD1 (6 bases). This CDR3 has 15 residues. Trimming stripped 0 bases from V and 7 bases from J, with 12 bases between. Germline CDR1 reads KGHDR; CDR2 reads SFDVKD. CDR3: CATSDLEGRGNEQFF. DNA of the CDR3: TGTGCCACCAGTGATTTGGAAGGAAGGGGGAATGAGCAGTTCTTC.

The gene calls are TRBV4-3 and TRBJ1-2, with 7 bases fitting TRBD1. The germline CDR1 and CDR2 sequences are LGHNA and YSLEER. V lost 0 bases to trimming and J lost 4 bases; unmatched junction nucleotides: 5. CDR3 length: 15 residues. This CDR3 reads CASSQDWGTAYGYTF. CDR3 sequence (DNA): TGCGCCAGCAGCCAAGATTGGGGGACAGCCTATGGCTACACCTTC.

The V gene is TRBV10-3, the J gene TRBJ2-1, with a weak D call TRBD2 (5 bases). This CDR3 has 15 residues. The germline V gene encodes CDR1 ENHRY and CDR2 SYGVKD. The V end was cut by 7 bases, the J end by 0 bases, with 13 bases between. The CDR3 region is CAIKNLGSSYNEQFF. The CDR3 region has the DNA TGTGCCATCAAAAACCTGGGGAGCTCCTACAATGAGCAGTTCTTC.

This chain uses TRBV15 with TRBJ2-7; D might be TRBD2 (6 bases). From germline, CDR1 is LNHNV and CDR2 YYDKDF (reference sequence). The CDR3 covers 15 residues. V shed 0 bases and J shed 3 bases, with 12 bases lying between them. The CDR3 DNA follows: TGTGCCACCAGCAGAGAAGGAGGACTACTCTACGAGCAGTACTTC. Residues: CATSREGGLLYEQYF.

CDR3 loop: CASSLGQALNTEAFF. The CDR3 DNA follows: TGTGCCAGCAGCTTGGGACAGGCCCTGAACACTGAAGCTTTCTTT. This chain links TRBV6-5 with TRBJ1-1; 8 bases align to TRBD1. The length of the CDR3 is 15 residues. The J segment lost 0 bases and the V segment lost 6 bases, leaving 6 bases of the junction unmatched. In germline, CDR1 is MNHEY, CDR2 SVGAGI.

The chain links TRBV5-3 to TRBJ1-3, with 8 bases that match TRBD1. TRBV5-3 is an ORF for which the function is uncertain. The CDR3 is 19 amino acids. V shed 4 bases and J 0 bases; nucleotides not matched to a gene: 15. The CDR3 bases are TGTGCCAGAAGCGTGGACAGGGAGAAGCAACTTCACTCTGGAAACACCATATATTTT. This encodes CARSVDREKQLHSGNTIYF.

The chain employs TRBV19 and TRBJ2-2; D assignment may be TRBD1 or TRBD2 (6 bases each). The CDR3 runs to 17 residues. V was clipped by 7 bases and J by 4 bases, with 22 bases between them. Per the germline V gene, CDR1 is LNHDA and CDR2 is SQIVND (reference sequence). The CDR3 DNA sequence: TGTGCCAGTACTCCTCTTGGGGGGAGACAGGCCACCGGGGAGCTGTTTTTT. Amino acids: CASTPLGGRQATGELFF.

The genes are TRBV10-3 and TRBJ2-3, with D unresolved. V shed 2 bases and J shed 1 base, with 10 bases lying between them. The CDR3 loop spans 15 amino acids. Germline CDR1 ENHRY, CDR2 SYGVKD. The CDR3, as DNA: TGTGCCATCAGTGAGCGGGTGAAGGGCACAGATACGCAGTATTTT. Its translation is CAISERVKGTDTQYF.

This chain uses TRBV9 with TRBJ2-2; D gene unclear. Trimming removed 0 bases from V and 0 bases from J, with 12 bases in between. From germline, CDR1 is SGDLS and CDR2 YYNGEE. This CDR3 region has 17 residues. The CDR3 DNA follows: TGTGCCAGCAGCGTAGACCCCCACCCAGCGAACACCGGGGAGCTGTTTTTT. Translating gives CASSVDPHPANTGELFF.

The chain joins TRBV6-5 to TRBJ2-1; possible D gene TRBD2, 6 bases. The germline CDR1 and CDR2 sequences are MNHEY and SVGAGI. V lost 5 bases, J lost 4 bases, and 9 bases lay in between. The CDR3 runs to 13 residues. CDR3 sequence: CASSPGLYNEQFF. The CDR3 DNA follows: TGTGCCAGCAGTCCGGGACTGTACAATGAGCAGTTCTTC.

V gene TRBV14 combines with J gene TRBJ1-1; perhaps TRBD1 as D (6 bases). The V end was cut by 6 bases, the J end by 6 bases, with 20 bases between. The CDR3 is 15 residues long. CDR1 SGHDN and CDR2 FVKESK come from the germline V gene. For the CDR3, the DNA is TGTGCCAGCAGTCCCACCCCAAGGGGGGTCCCTGAAGCTTTCTTT. This encodes CASSPTPRGVPEAFF.

The V gene is TRBV6-5, the J gene TRBJ2-7, with D perhaps TRBD1 (5 bases). CDR3 length: 11 amino acids. The V and J ends lost 5 bases and 7 bases respectively, with 9 bases between them. CDR1 MNHEY and CDR2 SVGAGI come from the germline V gene. CDR3 bases: TGTGCCAGCAGTAGGGGTCAAGAGCAGTACTTC. This translates into CASSRGQEQYF.

The chain carries TRBV6-1 and TRBJ2-7, with D unresolved. Germline CDR1 and CDR2: MNHNS and SASEGT. The ends were cut back, 3 bases at V and 4 bases at J, with 4 bases in the middle. The CDR3 is 11 residues long. The CDR3 DNA reads TGTGCCAGCAGTGATTGGTACGAGCAGTACTTC. Its translation: CASSDWYEQYF.

V and J are TRBV20-1 and TRBJ1-2, with TRBD1 as a possible D gene (5 bases). V lost 0 bases and J 8 bases, leaving 7 bases between the germline ends. The CDR3 is 11 residues long. The germline gives CDR1 DFQATT, CDR2 SNEGSKA (reference sequence). The CDR3 sequence: CSARDRAGYTF. For the CDR3, the DNA is TGCAGTGCTAGAGACAGGGCAGGCTACACCTTC.

This clone was observed once. The chain carries TRBV7-9 and TRBJ2-1; D remains unclear. In germline, CDR1 is SEHNR, CDR2 FQNEAQ (reference sequence). This CDR3 is built from 12 residues. V lost 4 bases, J lost 4 bases, and 5 bases lay in between. Written as DNA, the CDR3 is TGTGCCAGCAGCTATACTTACAATGAGCAGTTCTTC. It specifies CASSYTYNEQFF.

V and J are TRBV19 and TRBJ2-1; tentative D call: TRBD2 (6 bases). V was shortened by 5 bases and J by 4 bases, with 9 bases between the two germline ends. Germline CDR1 reads LNHDA; CDR2 reads SQIVND (reference sequence). The CDR3 is 13 residues long. CDR3 loop: CASSAAGYNEQFF. The CDR3 region has the DNA TGTGCCAGTAGTGCCGCGGGGTACAATGAGCAGTTCTTC.

V gene TRBV2 combines with J gene TRBJ2-7; no definite D call. Trimming pared 0 bases from V and 0 bases from J, leaving 3 bases between. CDR1 and CDR2 (germline): SNHLY, FYNNEI. CDR3 length equals 13 residues. In nucleotides, the CDR3 is TGTGCCAGCAGTGAAGCGTACTCCTACGAGCAGTACTTC. Translation: CASSEAYSYEQYF. The variable domain in full, completed from reference TRBV2 and TRBJ2-7, reads EPEVTQTPSHQVTQMGQEVILRCVPISNHLYFYWYRQILGQKVEFLVSFYNNEISEKSEIFDDQFSVERPDGSNFTLKIRSTKLEDSAMYFCASSEAYSYEQYFGPGTRLTVT.

This chain links TRBV19 with TRBJ2-1; D is undetermined. The CDR3 spans 12 residues. CDR1 and CDR2 from the germline V gene are LNHDA and SQIVND (reference sequence). The germline V and J ends were trimmed by 7 bases and 4 bases, with 8 bases remaining between them. DNA of the CDR3: TGTGCCAGTATGGCGGATTACAATGAGCAGTTCTTC. Amino acids: CASMADYNEQFF.

The chain joins TRBV5-1 to TRBJ2-1; no clear D. Germline CDR1 and CDR2: SGHRS and YFSETQ. The CDR3 length is 15 residues. V lost 0 bases, J lost 0 bases, and 7 bases lay in between. The CDR3 DNA reads TGCGCCAGCAGCTTGGAACCCACCTCCTACAATGAGCAGTTCTTC. This translates into CASSLEPTSYNEQFF.